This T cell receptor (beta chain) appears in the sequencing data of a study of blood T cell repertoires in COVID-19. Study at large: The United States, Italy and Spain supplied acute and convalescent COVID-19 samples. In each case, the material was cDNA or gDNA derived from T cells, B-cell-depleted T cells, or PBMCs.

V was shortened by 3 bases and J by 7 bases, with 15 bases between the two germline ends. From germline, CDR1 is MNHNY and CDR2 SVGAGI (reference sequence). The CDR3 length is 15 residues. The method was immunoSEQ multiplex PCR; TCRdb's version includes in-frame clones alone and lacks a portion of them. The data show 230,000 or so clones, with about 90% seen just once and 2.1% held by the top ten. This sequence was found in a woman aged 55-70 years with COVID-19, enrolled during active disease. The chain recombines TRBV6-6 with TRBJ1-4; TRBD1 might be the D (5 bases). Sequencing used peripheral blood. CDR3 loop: CASSYPTGLSEKLFF. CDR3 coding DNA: TGTGCCAGCAGTTATCCAACAGGTCTTAGTGAAAAACTGTTTTTT.